Presented here are 10 T cell receptor beta chains from one specimen sequenced in a study of control samples from healthy donors and cancer patients (dated by TCRdb to 2019 to 2021). Library preparation used the immunoSEQ multiplex PCR assay. The immuneACCESS repertoire file appears here via TCRdb, limited to in-frame rearrangements. These files lack a portion of the clones; in checked studies, under half of the deficit traces to unresolved V genes, and the cause of the others is not known. Across this sample there are some 150,000 clones, with about 89% seen only once. The ten largest account for about 7.6% of the sample. Sample: blood. These receptors were collected from a man between 18 and 29 years old in good health.

This chain uses TRBV21-1 with TRBJ2-1; the table's D call TRBD1 went unverified against the DNA. TRBV21-1 is a pseudogene locus. There are 19 residues in the CDR3. The CDR3 reads CASSTRGVRGRWSYNEQFF. Written as DNA, the CDR3 is TGTGCCAGCAGCACCAGGGGGGTGAGGGGGCGATGGTCCTACAATGAGCAGTTCTTC.

The rearrangement joins TRBV5-1 to TRBJ2-5; perhaps TRBD1 as D (5 bases). Trimming cost V 3 bases and J 0 bases, with 6 bases left between them. Germline-derived CDR1 and CDR2 are SGHRS and YFSETQ. This CDR3 has 13 residues. The CDR3 region is CASSSDNQETQYF. DNA for the CDR3: TGCGCCAGCAGCTCGGACAACCAAGAGACCCAGTACTTC. Full variable domain (remainder filled in from reference TRBV5-1 and TRBJ2-5): KAGVTQTPRYLIKTRGQQVTLSCSPISGHRSVSWYQQTPGQGLQFLFEYFSETQRNKGNFPGRFSGRQFSNSRSEMNVSTLELGDSALYLCASSSDNQETQYFGPGTRLLVL.

V is TRBV6-2 or TRBV6-3 and J is TRBJ1-1, with D perhaps TRBD1 (5 bases). V shed 2 bases and J shed 4 bases, with 17 bases lying between them. This CDR3 has 16 amino acids. Per the germline V gene, CDR1 is MNHEY and CDR2 is SVGEGT. The CDR3 sequence: CASSYGVPGGITEAFF. Here the CDR3 DNA reads TGTGCCAGCAGTTACGGGGTCCCGGGGGGGATCACTGAAGCTTTCTTT.

The chain carries TRBV10-3 and TRBJ1-1; D perhaps matches TRBD1 (6 bases). CDR3 length equals 15 residues. Deletions cut 0 bases from V and 3 bases from J, with 11 bases between. Germline values: CDR1 ENHRY, CDR2 SYGVKD. The CDR3 loop reads CAISESKGGYTEAFF. The CDR3 region has the DNA TGTGCCATCAGTGAGTCGAAGGGGGGATACACTGAAGCTTTCTTT.

The CDR3 nucleotides read TGTGCCAGCAGTGAGGGGGTCCCTACGGCTGAGCAGTTCTTC. This translates into CASSEGVPTAEQFF. This chain uses TRBV25-1 with TRBJ2-1; TRBD1 or TRBD2 may be the D gene (5 bases each). The germline V gene encodes CDR1 MGHDK and CDR2 SYGVNS. V shed 3 bases and J shed 9 bases, with 15 bases lying between them. The CDR3 consists of 14 residues.

The chain recombines TRBV14 with TRBJ1-1; 8 positions agree with TRBD1. After removal of 0 bases from V and 0 bases from J, the junction contained 6 bases not matched to a gene. The CDR3 totals 17 residues. Per germline, CDR1 SGHDN and CDR2 FVKESK. Here the CDR3 DNA reads TGTGCCAGCAGCCAAGATCTCGGACAGGGCCTGAACACTGAAGCTTTCTTT. Residues: CASSQDLGQGLNTEAFF.

The chain couples TRBV7-2 to TRBJ2-7; D perhaps matches TRBD1 (6 bases). The V end lost 4 bases, the J end lost 0 bases, and 13 bases lay between the germline ends. Germline V lookup: CDR1 SGHTA, CDR2 FQGNSA. CDR3 size: 15 residues. The CDR3 loop is CASSSYRGNSYEQYF. DNA of the CDR3: TGTGCCAGCAGCTCTTATAGGGGGAACTCCTACGAGCAGTACTTC.

This rearrangement joins TRBV15 to TRBJ1-4, with TRBD1 matching over 7 bases. This CDR3 contains 17 residues. Germline loops: CDR1 LNHNV, CDR2 YYDKDF (reference sequence). V shed 0 bases, J shed 0 bases, and the junction held 4 bases outside the gene matches. CDR3 sequence (DNA): TGTGCCACCAGCAGAGATCAGGGGGGCGCAACTAATGAAAAACTGTTTTTT. Translation: CATSRDQGGATNEKLFF.

The chain couples TRBV27 to TRBJ2-5, with 8 bases matching TRBD2. The CDR3 is made up of 17 amino acids. Germline loops: CDR1 MNHEY, CDR2 SMNVEV (reference sequence). V lost 0 bases and J lost 4; bases outside the gene matches: 10. The CDR3 spells CASSLSRGTGGRETQYF. As DNA, the CDR3 is TGTGCCAGCAGTTTATCGAGGGGTACGGGGGGGCGAGAGACCCAGTACTTC.

This chain links TRBV19 with TRBJ2-7; D is possibly TRBD2 (6 bases). CDR1 and CDR2 from the germline V gene are LNHDA and SQIVND (reference sequence). The CDR3 length is 14 residues. The V end was cut by 3 bases, the J end by 0 bases, with 9 bases between. CDR3 loop: CASSMEGRSYEQYF. Here the CDR3 DNA reads TGTGCCAGTAGTATGGAGGGACGCTCCTACGAGCAGTACTTC.